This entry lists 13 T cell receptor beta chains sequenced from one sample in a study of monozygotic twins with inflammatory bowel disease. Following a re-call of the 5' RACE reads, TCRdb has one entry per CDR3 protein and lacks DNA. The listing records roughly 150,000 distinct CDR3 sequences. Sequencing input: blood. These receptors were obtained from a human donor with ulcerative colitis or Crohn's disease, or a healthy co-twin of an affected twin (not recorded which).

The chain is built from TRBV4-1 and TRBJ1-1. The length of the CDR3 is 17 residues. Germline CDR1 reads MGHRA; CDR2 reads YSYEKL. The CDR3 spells CASSQGPPPFMNTEAFF.

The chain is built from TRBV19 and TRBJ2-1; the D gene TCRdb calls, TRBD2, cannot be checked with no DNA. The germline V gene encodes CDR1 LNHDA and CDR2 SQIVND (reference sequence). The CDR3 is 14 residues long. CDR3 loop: CASMKSGRHNEQFF.

CDR3 region: CSVEEGLNQPQHF. The chain carries TRBV29-1 and TRBJ1-5. Germline V lookup: CDR1 SQVTM, CDR2 ANQGSEA. The CDR3 runs to 13 residues.

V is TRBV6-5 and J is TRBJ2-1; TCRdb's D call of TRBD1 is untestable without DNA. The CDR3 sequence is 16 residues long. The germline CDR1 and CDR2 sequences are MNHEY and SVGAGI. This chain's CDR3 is CASSYRLAPPGNEQFF.

CDR3 in amino acids: CASSLGLADYEQYF. This rearrangement joins TRBV5-1 to TRBJ2-7; TCRdb calls TRBD2, which cannot be checked without DNA. This CDR3 has 14 residues. CDR1 is SGHRS and CDR2 is YFSETQ in the germline V gene. The full variable domain, rest sourced from reference TRBV5-1 and TRBJ2-7, is KAGVTQTPRYLIKTRGQQVTLSCSPISGHRSVSWYQQTPGQGLQFLFEYFSETQRNKGNFPGRFSGRQFSNSRSEMNVSTLELGDSALYLCASSLGLADYEQYFGPGTRLTVT.

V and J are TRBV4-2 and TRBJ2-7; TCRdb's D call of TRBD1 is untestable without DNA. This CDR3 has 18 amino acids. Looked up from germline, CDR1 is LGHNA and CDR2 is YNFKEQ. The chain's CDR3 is CASSQEVQRRAISYEQYF.

The CDR3 protein is CASSFDSQSQETQYF. The V gene is TRBV5-1, the J gene TRBJ2-5. Germline lookup yields CDR1 SGHRS and CDR2 YFSETQ. This CDR3 is 15 amino acids long.

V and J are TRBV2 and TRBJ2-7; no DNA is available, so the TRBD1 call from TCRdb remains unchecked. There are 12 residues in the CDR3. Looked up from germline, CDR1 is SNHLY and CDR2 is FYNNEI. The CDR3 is CASSAGPPEQYF. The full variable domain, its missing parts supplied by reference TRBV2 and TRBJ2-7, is EPEVTQTPSHQVTQMGQEVILRCVPISNHLYFYWYRQILGQKVEFLVSFYNNEISEKSEIFDDQFSVERPDGSNFTLKIRSTKLEDSAMYFCASSAGPPEQYFGPGTRLTVT.

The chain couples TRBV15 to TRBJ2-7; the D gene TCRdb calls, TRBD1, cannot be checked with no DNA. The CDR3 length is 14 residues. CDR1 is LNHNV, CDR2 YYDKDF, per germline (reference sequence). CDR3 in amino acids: CATRSQGPSYEQYF.

The CDR3 region is CASSPRPGEGNQPQHF. The chain employs TRBV4-1 and TRBJ1-5. Germline V gene lookup returns CDR1 MGHRA and CDR2 YSYEKL. The CDR3 loop spans 16 amino acids.

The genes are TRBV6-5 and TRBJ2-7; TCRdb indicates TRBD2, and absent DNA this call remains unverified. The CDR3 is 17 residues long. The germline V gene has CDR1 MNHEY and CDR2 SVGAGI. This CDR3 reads CASSYSGTSGQLYEQYF.

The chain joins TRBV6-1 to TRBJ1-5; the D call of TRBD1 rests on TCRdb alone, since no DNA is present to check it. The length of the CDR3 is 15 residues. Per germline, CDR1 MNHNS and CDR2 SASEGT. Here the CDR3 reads CASSDLQVRDQPQHF.

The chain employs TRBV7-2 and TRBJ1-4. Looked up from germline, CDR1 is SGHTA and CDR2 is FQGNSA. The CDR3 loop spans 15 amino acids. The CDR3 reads CASSLVRPVNEKLFF.